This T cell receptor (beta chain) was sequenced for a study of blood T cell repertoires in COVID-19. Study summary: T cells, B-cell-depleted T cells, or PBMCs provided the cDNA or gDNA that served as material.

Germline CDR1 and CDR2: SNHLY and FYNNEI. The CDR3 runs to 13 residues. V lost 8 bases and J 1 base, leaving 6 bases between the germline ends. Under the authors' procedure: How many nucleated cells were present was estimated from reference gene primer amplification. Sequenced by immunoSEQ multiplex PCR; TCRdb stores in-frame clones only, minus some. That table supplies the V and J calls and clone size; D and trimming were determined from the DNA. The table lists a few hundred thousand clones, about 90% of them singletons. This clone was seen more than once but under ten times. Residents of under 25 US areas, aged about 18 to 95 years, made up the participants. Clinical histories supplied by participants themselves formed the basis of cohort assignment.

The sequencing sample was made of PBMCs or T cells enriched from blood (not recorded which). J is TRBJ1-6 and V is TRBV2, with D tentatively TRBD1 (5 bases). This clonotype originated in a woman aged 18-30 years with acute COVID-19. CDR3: CASGTSYNSPLHF. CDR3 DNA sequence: TGTGCCAGCGGGACTTCCTATAATTCACCCCTCCACTTT.